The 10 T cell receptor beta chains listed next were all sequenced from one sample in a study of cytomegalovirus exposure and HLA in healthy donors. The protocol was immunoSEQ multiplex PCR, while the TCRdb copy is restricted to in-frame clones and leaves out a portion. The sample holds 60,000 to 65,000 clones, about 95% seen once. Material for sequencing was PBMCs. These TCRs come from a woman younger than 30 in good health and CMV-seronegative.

Written as DNA, the CDR3 is TGTGCCTGGAGTGCGCCGACGGGGGTTGGGTTGGGCTTCTCCCTCAATGAGCAGTTCTTC. Amino acids: CAWSAPTGVGLGFSLNEQFF. The chain employs TRBV30 and TRBJ2-1; D is perhaps TRBD2 (6 bases). V was cut by 1 base and J by 6 bases, with 31 bases left in between. The CDR3 consists of 20 residues. Germline V gives CDR1 GTSNPN, CDR2 SVGIG (reference sequence).

The CDR3 coding sequence is TGCGCCAGCAGCCAAGGCAGGGGGAACGAGCAGTACTTC. Amino acids: CASSQGRGNEQYF. The V call is TRBV4-3, the J call TRBJ2-7; TRBD1 aligns across 7 bases. The V and J ends lost 1 base and 5 bases, in that order; junction bases with no gene match: 2. Germline CDR1 LGHNA, CDR2 YSLEER. The CDR3 is 13 residues long.

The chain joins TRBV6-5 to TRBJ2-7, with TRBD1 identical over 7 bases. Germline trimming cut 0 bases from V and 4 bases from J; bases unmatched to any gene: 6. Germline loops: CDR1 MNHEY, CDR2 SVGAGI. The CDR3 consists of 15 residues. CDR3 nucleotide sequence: TGTGCCAGCAGTTACTCGGGACAGCCTCCATACGAGCAGTACTTC. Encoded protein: CASSYSGQPPYEQYF.

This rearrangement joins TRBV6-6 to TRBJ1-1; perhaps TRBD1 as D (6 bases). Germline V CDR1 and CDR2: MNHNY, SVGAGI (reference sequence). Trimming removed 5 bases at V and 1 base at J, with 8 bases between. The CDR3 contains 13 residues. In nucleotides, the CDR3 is TGTGCCAGCAGTAGGGGACAGAACACTGAAGCTTTCTTT. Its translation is CASSRGQNTEAFF.

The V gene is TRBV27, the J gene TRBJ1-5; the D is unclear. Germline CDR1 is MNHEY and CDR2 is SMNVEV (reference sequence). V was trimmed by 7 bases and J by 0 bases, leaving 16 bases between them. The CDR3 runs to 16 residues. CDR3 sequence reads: CASTTSDMYSNQPQHF. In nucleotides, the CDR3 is TGTGCCAGCACCACCAGCGATATGTATAGCAATCAGCCCCAGCATTTT.

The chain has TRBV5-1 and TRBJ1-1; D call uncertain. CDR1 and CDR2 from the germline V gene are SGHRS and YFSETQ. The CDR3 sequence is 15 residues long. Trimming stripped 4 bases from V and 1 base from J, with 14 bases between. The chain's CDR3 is CASSPVGAGNTEAFF. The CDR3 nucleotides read TGCGCCAGCAGCCCCGTTGGCGCGGGGAACACTGAAGCTTTCTTT.

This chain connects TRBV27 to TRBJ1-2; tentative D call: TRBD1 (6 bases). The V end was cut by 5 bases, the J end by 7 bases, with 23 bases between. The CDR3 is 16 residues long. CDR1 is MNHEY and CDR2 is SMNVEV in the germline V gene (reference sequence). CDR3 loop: CASSATLGAGYSGYTF. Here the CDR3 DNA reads TGTGCCAGCAGTGCCACGCTGGGGGCTGGCTACTCTGGCTACACCTTC.

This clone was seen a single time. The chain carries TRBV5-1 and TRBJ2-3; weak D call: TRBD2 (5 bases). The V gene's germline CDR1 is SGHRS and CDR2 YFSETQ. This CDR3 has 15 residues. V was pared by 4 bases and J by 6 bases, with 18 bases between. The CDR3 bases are TGCGCCAGCAGCCCGGGTGGTACCGGGGTCGATACGCAGTATTTT. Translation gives CASSPGGTGVDTQYF.

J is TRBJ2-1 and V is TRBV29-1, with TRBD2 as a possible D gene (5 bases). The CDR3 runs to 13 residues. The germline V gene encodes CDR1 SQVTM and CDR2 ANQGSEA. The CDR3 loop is CPPPEATYNEQFF. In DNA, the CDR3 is TGCCCCCCCCCGGAGGCGACCTACAATGAGCAGTTCTTC.

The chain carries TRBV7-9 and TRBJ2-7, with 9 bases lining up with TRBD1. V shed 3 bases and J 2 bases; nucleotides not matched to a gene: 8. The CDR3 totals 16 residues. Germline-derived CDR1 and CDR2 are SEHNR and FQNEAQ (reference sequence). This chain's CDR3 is CASSLGPDRGPYEQYF. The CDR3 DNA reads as TGTGCCAGCAGCTTGGGTCCGGACAGGGGACCCTACGAGCAGTACTTC.